A single sample is the source of the 28 T cell receptor beta chains below, sequenced in a study of metastatic and nonmetastatic thyroid tumors (dated by TCRdb to about 2020). Libraries were prepared through PCR. The run used an Illumina HiSeq 4000. TCRdb's own reprocessing of the public reads used fastp at Q25 and MiXCR and kept productive beta chains. The sample data list 25,000 to 35,000 clones, and 10% to 11% of these were observed just once. The top ten hold about a sixth of the sample. None of the patients had been given any treatment before thyroid surgery. The sample consisted of blood. All receptors come from a female donor with papillary thyroid cancer or a benign thyroid nodule (not recorded which). Some clones in this sample may be carry-over from other donors' samples.

V and J are TRBV6-1 and TRBJ2-7; a weak D match, TRBD1 (5 bases). Germline loops: CDR1 MNHNS, CDR2 SASEGT. Deletions cut 6 bases from V and 1 base from J, with 25 bases between. This CDR3 is built from 18 residues. Here the CDR3 DNA reads TGTGCCAGCAGACGTCGCGACACGGACACTGAAGCATCCTACGAGCAGTACTTC. It yields the protein CASRRRDTDTEASYEQYF.

This clone was detected ten times or more. The CDR3 DNA sequence: TGTGCCAGCAGCTTAGTCAGTTTAGCCAAAAACATTCAGTACTTC. Its protein product is CASSLVSLAKNIQYF. The chain combines TRBV11-2 with TRBJ2-4; the D is unclear. The CDR3 contains 15 residues. Deletions cut 1 base from V and 0 bases from J, with 7 bases between. Germline V gives CDR1 SGHAT, CDR2 FQNNGV.

This clone occurred many times. The V and J genes are TRBV7-9 and TRBJ1-4; TRBD1 agrees at 7 bases. Germline V gene sequence: CDR1 SEHNR, CDR2 FQNEAQ (reference sequence). This CDR3 has 15 amino acids. The junction had 11 bases not matched to a gene; V was cut back by 5 bases and J by 8 bases. The CDR3 protein is CASSQPTGRQEKLFF. CDR3 bases: TGTGCCAGCAGCCAGCCGACAGGGCGGCAGGAAAAACTGTTTTTT.

This clone was counted at least ten times. Relative to the germline gene, one junction end is altered; a read error may explain this. The CDR3 reads CASSLTSGTADTQYF. DNA for the CDR3: TGTGCTAGCAGCTTGACTAGCGGGACTGCAGATACGCAGTATTTT. The rearrangement uses TRBV7-7 and TRBJ2-3; 11 bases map to TRBD2. The V gene's germline CDR1 is SSHAT and CDR2 FNYEAQ (reference sequence). This CDR3 has 15 residues. Variable domain in full (rest from reference TRBV7-7 and TRBJ2-3): GAGVSQSPRYKVTKRGQDVTLRCDPISSHATLYWYQQALGQGPEFLTYFNYEAQPDKSGLPSDRFSAERPEGSISTLTIQRTEQRDSAMYRCASSLTSGTADTQYFGPGTRLTVL.

Here the CDR3 DNA reads TGTGCCAGCAGTGCCCTGGGACAGGGGTTCACCGGGGAGCTGTTTTTT. Residues: CASSALGQGFTGELFF. This chain links TRBV28 with TRBJ2-2, with 10 bases that match TRBD1. Germline V CDR1 and CDR2: MDHEN, SYDVKM. The CDR3 runs 16 residues. V lost 5 bases to trimming and J lost 4 bases; unmatched junction nucleotides: 7.

There are many counts of this clone. The rearrangement links TRBV4-1 to TRBJ1-5; TRBD1 agrees at 8 bases. The CDR3 contains 16 residues. From germline, CDR1 is MGHRA and CDR2 YSYEKL. After removal of 3 bases from V and 3 bases from J, the junction contained 7 bases not matched to a gene. The CDR3 is CASSQVGQGSNQPQHF. The DNA for the CDR3 is TGCGCCAGCAGCCAGGTCGGACAGGGCTCCAATCAGCCCCAGCATTTT.

This clone was seen ten or more times. This chain connects TRBV6-5 to TRBJ1-1; no clear D. The germline V gene encodes CDR1 MNHEY and CDR2 SVGAGI. Trimming cost V 3 bases and J 2 bases, with 10 bases left between them. The CDR3 has 14 residues. The CDR3 sequence: CASSYGDENTEAFF. The CDR3 bases are TGTGCCAGCAGTTATGGGGATGAAAACACTGAAGCTTTCTTT.

In its sample, this clone was seen a few times. The chain is built from TRBV5-1 and TRBJ2-2, with 8 bases matching TRBD1. The trim removed 0 bases at V and 7 bases at J, leaving 8 bases unmatched. Germline assignment: CDR1 SGHRS and CDR2 YFSETQ. The CDR3 length is 16 residues. The CDR3 nucleotides are TGCGCCAGCAGCTTGGCCCCCGGGACAGGAGGCGGGGAGCTGTTTTTT. This translates into CASSLAPGTGGGELFF. The full variable domain, its missing parts supplied by reference TRBV5-1 and TRBJ2-2, is KAGVTQTPRYLIKTRGQQVTLSCSPISGHRSVSWYQQTPGQGLQFLFEYFSETQRNKGNFPGRFSGRQFSNSRSEMNVSTLELGDSALYLCASSLAPGTGGGELFFGEGSRLTVL.

The chain employs TRBV28 and TRBJ2-7; 7 bases map to TRBD1. Trimming at V came to 7 bases and at J to 3 bases, leaving 12 bases not matched to a gene. The germline V gene encodes CDR1 MDHEN and CDR2 SYDVKM. The CDR3 has 15 residues. The CDR3 DNA follows: TGTGCCAGCACCACGACAGGGCTCCCTGGCTACGAGCAGTACTTC. Residues: CASTTTGLPGYEQYF. The whole variable domain, remainder taken from reference TRBV28 and TRBJ2-7, is DVKVTQSSRYLVKRTGEKVFLECVQDMDHENMFWYRQDPGLGLRLIYFSYDVKMKEKGDIPEGYSVSREKKERFSLILESASTNQTSMYLCASTTTGLPGYEQYFGPGTRLTVT.

This clone was found once. The chain links TRBV7-2 to TRBJ2-7; no clear D. The CDR3 consists of 14 residues. Trimming stripped 1 base from V and 4 bases from J, with 11 bases between. Germline-derived CDR1 and CDR2 are SGHTA and FQGNSA. The chain's CDR3 is CASSLGNSLYEQYF. CDR3 coding DNA: TGTGCCAGCAGCTTAGGAAACAGCCTTTACGAGCAGTACTTC.

The chain couples TRBV9 to TRBJ2-3, with D possibly matching TRBD1 (6 bases). Germline V lookup: CDR1 SGDLS, CDR2 YYNGEE. CDR3 size: 16 residues. V was trimmed by 0 bases and J by 2 bases, leaving 13 bases between them. DNA for the CDR3: TGTGCCAGCAGCGTAGTTGGCAGGGGCATCACAGATACGCAGTATTTT. Amino acids: CASSVVGRGITDTQYF.

The V call is TRBV13, the J call TRBJ2-1, with 9 bases fitting TRBD2. The germline gives CDR1 PRHDT, CDR2 FYEKMQ (reference sequence). The V gene end was trimmed by 6 bases and the J gene end by 5 bases; junction bases not matched to a gene: 11. This CDR3 comprises 16 residues. This chain's CDR3 is CASRLGPGTSHNEQFF. CDR3 sequence (DNA): TGTGCCAGCAGGTTGGGCCCCGGGACTAGCCACAATGAGCAGTTCTTC.

This clone has just a few counts. The chain joins TRBV29-1 to TRBJ1-6, with no clear D. Looked up from germline, CDR1 is SQVTM and CDR2 is ANQGSEA. V gave up 4 bases and J gave up 9 bases, with 16 bases separating them. CDR3 length equals 14 residues. The DNA for the CDR3 is TGCAGCGTTGGAGACCCGGCATCGGGTTCACCCCTCCACTTT. Its translation: CSVGDPASGSPLHF.

In its sample, this clone was seen many times. The V and J genes are TRBV27 and TRBJ2-7; no reliable D call. CDR1 is MNHEY and CDR2 is SMNVEV in the germline V gene (reference sequence). Trimming pared 0 bases from V and 7 bases from J, leaving 16 bases between. The length of the CDR3 is 15 residues. CDR3 sequence: CASSLSSGYYEEQYF. CDR3 sequence (DNA): TGTGCCAGCAGTTTATCGTCCGGTTATTATGAGGAGCAGTACTTC.

This clone was seen many times. The chain uses TRBV7-3 and TRBJ2-7, with D maybe TRBD1 (6 bases). Per germline, CDR1 SGHTA and CDR2 FQGTGA. Trimming shortened V by 6 bases and J by 0 bases, and 9 bases separated the two germline ends. CDR3 length: 13 amino acids. Here the CDR3 reads CASSRDNSYEQYF. In nucleotides, the CDR3 is TGTGCCAGCAGTCGGGACAACTCCTACGAGCAGTACTTC.

Points on this clone: As the CDR3 is not closed by the conserved phenylalanine or tryptophan, this likely results from a read error. This chain joins TRBV3-1 and TRBJ2-7; TRBD2 is a possible D gene (6 bases). The germline V gene has CDR1 LGHDT and CDR2 YNNKEL (reference sequence). The CDR3 sequence is 14 residues long. The CDR3 spells CASSQQRVTYGQYY. The CDR3 region has the DNA TGTGCCAGCAGCCAACAGCGGGTTACCTACGGGCAGTACTAC.

Worth noting for this clone: One end of the junction varies from germline; a read error may be responsible. CDR3 bases: TGTGCCAGCAGTAGAGGCCAGTTGGGAGAAGGTCGCCCCTACGAGCAGTGCTTC. Protein: CASSRGQLGEGRPYEQCF. J is TRBJ2-7 and V is TRBV6-2 or TRBV6-3, with D perhaps TRBD2 (5 bases). The germline V gene has CDR1 MNHEY and CDR2 SVGEGT. This CDR3 contains 18 residues.

At least ten counts were recorded for this clone. The chain carries TRBV28 and TRBJ2-2; D unclear. V lost 5 bases and J lost 6, with 7 bases in between. The CDR3 totals 12 residues. Germline V lookup: CDR1 MDHEN, CDR2 SYDVKM. CDR3 sequence (DNA): TGTGCCAGCAGTAAGGCCGCCGGGGAGCTGTTTTTT. It is translated as CASSKAAGELFF. Full variable domain (outside the CDR3, taken from reference TRBV28 and TRBJ2-2): DVKVTQSSRYLVKRTGEKVFLECVQDMDHENMFWYRQDPGLGLRLIYFSYDVKMKEKGDIPEGYSVSREKKERFSLILESASTNQTSMYLCASSKAAGELFFGEGSRLTVL.

This clone has at least ten counts. V gene TRBV20-1 combines with J gene TRBJ2-6; D is unclear. Trimming took off 7 bases at V and 3 bases at J, with 25 bases between the two ends. The length of the CDR3 is 18 residues. CDR1 is DFQATT and CDR2 is SNEGSKA in the germline V gene (reference sequence). CDR3 sequence reads: CSGIMEGSPLGGANVLTF. The CDR3 nucleotides read TGCAGTGGGATCATGGAAGGGTCCCCTCTTGGTGGGGCCAACGTCCTGACTTTC.

This clone was seen ten or more times. This chain joins TRBV6-1 and TRBJ2-3; D gene uncertain. The CDR3 runs to 14 residues. The V end lost 6 bases, the J end lost 5 bases, and 15 bases lay between the germline ends. Germline V gene data show CDR1 as MNHNS and CDR2 as SASEGT. The CDR3: CASSFGPVRDTQYF. CDR3 bases: TGTGCCAGCAGCTTTGGGCCCGTGCGAGATACGCAGTATTTT.

In its sample, this clone was seen many times. J is TRBJ1-2 and V is TRBV7-9; D unresolved. This CDR3 spans 11 amino acids. The germline V gene encodes CDR1 SEHNR and CDR2 FQNEAQ (reference sequence). The ends were cut back, 3 bases at V and 7 bases at J, with 6 bases in the middle. The CDR3 loop reads CASSFPGGYTF. CDR3 coding DNA: TGTGCCAGCAGCTTCCCCGGTGGCTACACCTTC. The full variable domain, with the rest looked up from reference TRBV7-9 and TRBJ1-2, is DTGVSQNPRHKITKRGQNVTFRCDPISEHNRLYWYRQTLGQGPEFLTYFQNEAQLEKSRLLSDRFSAERPKGSFSTLEIQRTEQGDSAMYLCASSFPGGYTFGSGTRLTVV.

This clone was detected a few times. The chain employs TRBV12-3 or TRBV12-4 and TRBJ1-2; D unclear. With 6 bases removed from V and 8 bases from J, the gap between germline ends came to 16 bases. The CDR3 is made up of 13 amino acids. The CDR3 coding sequence is TGTGCCAGCAGCCCAAACGGGGTCGACGGCTACACCTTC. As protein: CASSPNGVDGYTF.

This clone was counted many times. The chain carries TRBV6-1 and TRBJ2-7, with a tentative D call TRBD1 (5 bases). This CDR3 comprises 13 residues. V lost 5 bases and J 12 bases, leaving 20 bases between the germline ends. Germline V gives CDR1 MNHNS, CDR2 SASEGT. The CDR3 coding sequence is TGTGCCAGCAGTTCGGGTCCACAGGAACTTGGGTACTTC. Its protein product is CASSSGPQELGYF.

This clone has a count of ten or more. The chain links TRBV6-1 to TRBJ1-5, with unresolved D. The V gene lost 7 bases and the J gene lost 4 bases, with 17 bases spanning the gap. CDR1 is MNHNS, CDR2 SASEGT, per germline. This CDR3 comprises 15 residues. CDR3 sequence (DNA): TGTGCCAGCACCCCCATCTGGGCTGGGAATCAGCCCCAGCATTTT. Translating gives CASTPIWAGNQPQHF.

This clone was detected many times. This chain links TRBV7-6 with TRBJ2-1; 8 nucleotides align to TRBD2. CDR1 and CDR2 from the germline V gene are SGHVS and FNYEAQ. The CDR3 loop spans 13 amino acids. J was trimmed by 10 bases and V by 4 bases; bases with no gene match: 6. CDR3 sequence (DNA): TGTGCCAGCAGCTCAGCGGTAGCGGGAGAGCAGTTCTTC. It encodes CASSSAVAGEQFF.

This clone occurred many times. CDR3: CSARDRRRASEGYTF. The CDR3 DNA sequence: TGCAGTGCTAGAGATCGAAGAAGGGCCTCGGAGGGCTACACCTTC. The chain couples TRBV20-1 to TRBJ1-2; no firm D call. From germline, CDR1 is DFQATT and CDR2 SNEGSKA (reference sequence). Trimming removed 0 bases at V and 8 bases at J, with 19 bases between. The CDR3 has 15 amino acids.

This clone was counted at least ten times. The V gene is TRBV4-2, the J gene TRBJ2-6; D ambiguous. This CDR3 spans 16 amino acids. Germline CDR1 LGHNA, CDR2 YNFKEQ. Trimming removed 1 base from V and 0 bases from J, with 7 bases in between. Written as DNA, the CDR3 is TGTGCCAGCAGCCAAGGACACACCTCTGGGGCCAACGTCCTGACTTTC. Encoded protein: CASSQGHTSGANVLTF.

Comments on this clone: At one boundary the junction diverges from the germline segment, which might be a read error. The rearrangement links TRBV3-1 to TRBJ2-5, with D unresolved. CDR1 is LGHDT, CDR2 YNNKEL, per germline (reference sequence). The CDR3 has 13 amino acids. The CDR3 reads CANSQAGQETQYF. Here the CDR3 DNA reads TGTGCCAACAGCCAAGCAGGTCAAGAGACCCAGTACTTC.